These 9 T cell receptor beta chains originate from one sample sequenced in a study of cytomegalovirus exposure and HLA in healthy donors. Researchers ran the PCR with 60 Vbeta and 13 Jbeta primers. Clones were sequenced by immunoSEQ multiplex PCR, and TCRdb holds only the in-frame ones, with some missing. The table has approximately 220,000 clones, over 65% seen once; the top ten hold under 0.8%. The sample was PBMCs. Receptors originate from a young man in good health and CMV-seronegative.

This rearrangement joins TRBV5-1 to TRBJ2-2; D unclear. The CDR3 is made up of 14 amino acids. The V end lost 0 bases, the J end lost 4 bases, and 7 bases lay between the germline ends. The V gene's germline CDR1 is SGHRS and CDR2 YFSETQ. DNA of the CDR3: TGCGCCAGCAGCTTGGCGGTTGGCACCGGGGAGCTGTTTTTT. Translation: CASSLAVGTGELFF.

This rearrangement joins TRBV7-6 to TRBJ2-1; 13 nucleotides align to TRBD2. Germline V gene sequence: CDR1 SGHVS, CDR2 FNYEAQ. The length of the CDR3 is 17 residues. The trim removed 5 bases at V and 7 bases at J, leaving 11 bases unmatched. CDR3 amino acids: CASSRGTSGKASNEQFF. The CDR3, as DNA: TGTGCCAGCAGCCGCGGGACTAGCGGGAAAGCGAGTAATGAGCAGTTCTTC.

This clone occurred a few times. The rearrangement links TRBV6-5 to TRBJ2-7, with D possibly TRBD2 on 5 matching bases. In germline, CDR1 is MNHEY, CDR2 SVGAGI. The CDR3 extends over 15 amino acids. V was cut by 4 bases and J by 5 bases, with 18 bases left in between. CDR3 DNA: TGTGCCAGCAGTTCCGCCCAGGCAGGAGGAAACGAGCAGTACTTC. Translation: CASSSAQAGGNEQYF.

The rearrangement links TRBV4-2 to TRBJ2-1; 7 bases are a match to TRBD2. CDR1 and CDR2 from the germline V gene are LGHNA and YNFKEQ. After removal of 0 bases from V and 9 bases from J, the junction contained 5 bases not matched to a gene. This CDR3 is 14 amino acids long. The DNA for the CDR3 is TGTGCCAGCAGCCAAGAGACTATAGCGGGTGAGCAGTTCTTC. This codes for CASSQETIAGEQFF.

This clone was seen a handful of times. This chain links TRBV15 with TRBJ1-2; 11 bases map to TRBD1. Trimming removed 2 bases from V and 4 bases from J; junction bases left unmatched: 15. This CDR3 contains 19 residues. The germline V gene encodes CDR1 LNHNV and CDR2 YYDKDF (reference sequence). The CDR3 DNA reads TGTGCCACCAGCAGAAGCACCGGGACAGGGGGGGCGTCTAGCTATGGCTACACCTTC. Its translation: CATSRSTGTGGASSYGYTF.

The V call is TRBV6-1, the J call TRBJ1-2, with a possible D match to TRBD1 (6 bases). This CDR3 is built from 12 residues. Trimming left V 8 bases short and J 3 bases short, with 10 bases between. Germline CDR1 is MNHNS and CDR2 is SASEGT. The CDR3 DNA reads as TGTGCCAGCGGGGACACTTACTATGGCTACACCTTC. It encodes CASGDTYYGYTF.

The chain joins TRBV28 to TRBJ1-5; possible D gene TRBD1, 5 bases. Germline assignment: CDR1 MDHEN and CDR2 SYDVKM. V lost 10 bases and J 6 bases, leaving 19 bases between the germline ends. The length of the CDR3 is 14 residues. CDR3 bases: TGTGCCAACTCTTCGGGGGACGAGAGTCAGCCCCAGCATTTT. This gives the protein CANSSGDESQPQHF. The variable domain in full, completed from reference TRBV28 and TRBJ1-5, reads DVKVTQSSRYLVKRTGEKVFLECVQDMDHENMFWYRQDPGLGLRLIYFSYDVKMKEKGDIPEGYSVSREKKERFSLILESASTNQTSMYLCANSSGDESQPQHFGDGTRLSIL.

The chain uses TRBV28 and TRBJ2-1; 7 bases are shared with TRBD1. The trim removed 7 bases at V and 6 bases at J, leaving 12 bases unmatched. Germline-derived CDR1 and CDR2 are MDHEN and SYDVKM. The CDR3 runs to 15 residues. CDR3 sequence (DNA): TGTGCCAGCAACTCGGGACAGTGGACCCCCAATGAGCAGTTCTTC. It translates to CASNSGQWTPNEQFF.

The chain joins TRBV2 to TRBJ2-4; D gene uncertain. V dropped 5 bases and J dropped 5 bases, with 19 bases sitting between them. Germline V gene lookup returns CDR1 SNHLY and CDR2 FYNNEI. The CDR3 totals 16 residues. The CDR3: CASSNFGRRSQNIQYF. The CDR3 DNA is TGTGCCAGCAGTAATTTCGGCAGGCGATCGCAAAACATTCAGTACTTC.